The source of this T cell receptor beta chain is a study of T cells after yellow fever vaccination. From germline, CDR1 is LNHDA and CDR2 SQIVND (reference sequence). V gave up 3 bases and J gave up 6 bases; unmatched junction bases: 7. CDR3 length: 15 residues. TCRdb ran MiXCR on the 5' RACE reads and lists one entry per CDR3 protein. The table lists approximately 510,000 distinct CDR3 sequences, about a fifth of them singletons. About this clonotype itself: What it binds is not known.

Study results and caveats: Abundant bulk-derived clonotypes could contaminate FACS-sorted repertoires. Among primary-vaccination clones, most reappeared after the booster, at approximately 97% for CD4 and about 90% for CD8.

This receptor was obtained from a man between 18 and 29 years old who received the YFV17D yellow fever vaccine. This chain joins TRBV19 and TRBJ2-3; 9 positions agree with TRBD2. Sequencing used PBMCs, obtained about 21 days after the first yellow fever vaccination. CDR3: CASSIGGGGADTQYF. CDR3 DNA: TGTGCCAGTAGTATTGGCGGCGGGGGGGCGGATACGCAGTATTTT.